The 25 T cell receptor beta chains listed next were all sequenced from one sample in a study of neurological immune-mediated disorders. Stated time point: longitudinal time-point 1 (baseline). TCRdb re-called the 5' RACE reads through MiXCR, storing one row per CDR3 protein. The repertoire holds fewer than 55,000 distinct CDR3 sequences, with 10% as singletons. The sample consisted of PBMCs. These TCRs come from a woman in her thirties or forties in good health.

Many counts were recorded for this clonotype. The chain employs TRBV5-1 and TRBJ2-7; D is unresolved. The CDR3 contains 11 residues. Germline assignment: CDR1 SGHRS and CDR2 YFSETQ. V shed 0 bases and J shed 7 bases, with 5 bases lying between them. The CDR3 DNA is TGCGCCAGCAGCTTGGGCGCGGAGCAGTACTTC. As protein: CASSLGAEQYF.

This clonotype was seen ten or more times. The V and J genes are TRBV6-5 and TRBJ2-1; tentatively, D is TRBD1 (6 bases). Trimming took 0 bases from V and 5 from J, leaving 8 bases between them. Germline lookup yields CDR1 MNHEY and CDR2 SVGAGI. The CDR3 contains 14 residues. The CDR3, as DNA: TGTGCCAGCAGTTACTCGAGGGACAACAATGAGCAGTTCTTC. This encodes CASSYSRDNNEQFF.

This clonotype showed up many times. The CDR3 spells CASSTGLAGDTQYF. DNA for the CDR3: TGTGCCAGCAGCACCGGACTAGCGGGGGATACGCAGTATTTT. The rearrangement joins TRBV7-2 to TRBJ2-3; TRBD2 agrees at 12 bases. The CDR3 totals 14 residues. The J segment lost 6 bases and the V segment lost 5 bases, leaving 3 bases of the junction unmatched. CDR1 and CDR2 from the germline V gene are SGHTA and FQGNSA.

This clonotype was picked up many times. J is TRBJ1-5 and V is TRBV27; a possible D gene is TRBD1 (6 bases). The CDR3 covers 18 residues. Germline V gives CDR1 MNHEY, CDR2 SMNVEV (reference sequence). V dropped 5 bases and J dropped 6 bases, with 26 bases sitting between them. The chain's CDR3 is CASSTLPILGGGPQPQHF. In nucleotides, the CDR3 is TGTGCCAGCAGTACTCTCCCCATACTAGGGGGGGGTCCTCAGCCCCAGCATTTT.

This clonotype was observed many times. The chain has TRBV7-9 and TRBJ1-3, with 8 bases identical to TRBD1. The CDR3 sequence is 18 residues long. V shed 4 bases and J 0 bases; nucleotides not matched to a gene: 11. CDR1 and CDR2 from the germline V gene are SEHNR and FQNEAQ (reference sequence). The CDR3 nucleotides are TGTGCCAGCAGCTGGACTACCGGGACAGGTCCCTCTGGAAACACCATATATTTT. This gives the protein CASSWTTGTGPSGNTIYF.

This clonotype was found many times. The CDR3 nucleotides read TGCAGTGCTAGAGATCGTGTTGGTGGAAGTCAGTACTTC. Translated: CSARDRVGGSQYF. The chain combines TRBV20-1 with TRBJ2-7; D not certain. With 0 bases removed from V and 10 bases from J, the gap between germline ends came to 16 bases. The CDR3 loop spans 13 amino acids. Germline V CDR1 and CDR2: DFQATT, SNEGSKA (reference sequence).

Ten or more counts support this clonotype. In nucleotides, the CDR3 is TGTGCCAGCAGGCACGGAGGAGACACTGAAGCTTTCTTT. It yields the protein CASRHGGDTEAFF. The rearrangement joins TRBV27 to TRBJ1-1; D is ambiguous. Germline V CDR1 and CDR2: MNHEY, SMNVEV (reference sequence). The V and J ends lost 6 bases and 3 bases respectively, with 11 bases between them. The CDR3 extends over 13 amino acids.

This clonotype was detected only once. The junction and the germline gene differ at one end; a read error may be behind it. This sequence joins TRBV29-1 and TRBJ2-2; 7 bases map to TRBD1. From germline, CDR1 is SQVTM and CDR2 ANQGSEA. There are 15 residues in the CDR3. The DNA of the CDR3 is TGCAGCGTTGAAGTAGAGACAGGGTACACCAGGGAGCTGTTTTTT. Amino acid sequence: CSVEVETGYTRELFF.

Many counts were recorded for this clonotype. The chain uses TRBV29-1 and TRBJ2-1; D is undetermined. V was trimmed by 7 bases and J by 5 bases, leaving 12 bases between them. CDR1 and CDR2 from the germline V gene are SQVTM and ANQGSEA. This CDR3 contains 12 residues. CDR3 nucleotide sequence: TGCAGCGCGGGCCCTCCTAACAATGAGCAGTTCTTC. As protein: CSAGPPNNEQFF.

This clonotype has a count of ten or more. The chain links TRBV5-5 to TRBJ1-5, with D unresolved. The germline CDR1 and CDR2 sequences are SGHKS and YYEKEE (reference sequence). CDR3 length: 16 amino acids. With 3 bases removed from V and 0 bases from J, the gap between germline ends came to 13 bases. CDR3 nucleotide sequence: TGTGCCAGCAGCTCCTCCGGTGCGAATAGCAATCAGCCCCAGCATTTT. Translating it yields CASSSSGANSNQPQHF. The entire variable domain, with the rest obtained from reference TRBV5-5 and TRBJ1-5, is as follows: DAGVTQSPTHLIKTRGQQVTLRCSPISGHKSVSWYQQVLGQGPQFIFQYYEKEERGRGNFPDRFSARQFPNYSSELNVNALLLGDSALYLCASSSSGANSNQPQHFGDGTRLSIL.

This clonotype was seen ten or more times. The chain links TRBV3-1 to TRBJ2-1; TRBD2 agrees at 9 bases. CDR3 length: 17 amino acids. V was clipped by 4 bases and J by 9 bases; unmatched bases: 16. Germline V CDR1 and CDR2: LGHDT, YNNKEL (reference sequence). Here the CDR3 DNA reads TGTGCCAGCAGCCCGCCTCAGCCAGCGGGAGGAATGAGTGAGCAGTTCTTC. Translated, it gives CASSPPQPAGGMSEQFF.

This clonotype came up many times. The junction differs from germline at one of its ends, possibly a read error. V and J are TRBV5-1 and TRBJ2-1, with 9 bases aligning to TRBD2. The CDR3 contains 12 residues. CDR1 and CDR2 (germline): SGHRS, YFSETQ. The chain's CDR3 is CASSGTSYERFF. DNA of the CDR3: TGCGCCAGCAGCGGGACTAGCTATGAGCGGTTCTTC. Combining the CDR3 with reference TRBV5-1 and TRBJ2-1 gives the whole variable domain KAGVTQTPRYLIKTRGQQVTLSCSPISGHRSVSWYQQTPGQGLQFLFEYFSETQRNKGNFPGRFSGRQFSNSRSEMNVSTLELGDSALYLCASSGTSYERFFGPGTRLTVL.

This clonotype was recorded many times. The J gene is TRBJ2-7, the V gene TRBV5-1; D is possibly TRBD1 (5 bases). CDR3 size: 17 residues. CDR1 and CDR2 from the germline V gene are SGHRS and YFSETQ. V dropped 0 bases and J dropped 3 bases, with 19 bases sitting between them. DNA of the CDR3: TGCGCCAGCAGCTTGGACCCCTTCAGGGTCAGTGGCTACGAGCAGTACTTC. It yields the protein CASSLDPFRVSGYEQYF.

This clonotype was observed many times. The CDR3 DNA reads TGTGCCAGCAGCCAAAGGGACGGCTACGAGCAGTACTTC. Its translation is CASSQRDGYEQYF. J is TRBJ2-7 and V is TRBV7-2, with D perhaps matching TRBD1 or TRBD2 (5 bases each). CDR3 size: 13 residues. V dropped 5 bases and J dropped 3 bases, with 11 bases sitting between them. Germline V lookup: CDR1 SGHTA, CDR2 FQGNSA.

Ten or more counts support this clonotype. The CDR3, as DNA: TGCGCCAGCAGCCCCGGACAGGAGCAAGAGACCCAGTACTTC. This translates into CASSPGQEQETQYF. This chain connects TRBV5-1 to TRBJ2-5; 7 nucleotides match TRBD1. CDR3 length equals 14 residues. Trimming at V came to 4 bases and at J to 2 bases, leaving 5 bases not matched to a gene. The germline V gene encodes CDR1 SGHRS and CDR2 YFSETQ.

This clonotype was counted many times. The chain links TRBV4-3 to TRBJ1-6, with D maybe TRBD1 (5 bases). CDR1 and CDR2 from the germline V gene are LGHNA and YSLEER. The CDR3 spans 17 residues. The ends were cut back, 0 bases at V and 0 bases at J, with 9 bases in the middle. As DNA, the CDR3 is TGCGCCAGCAGCCAAGATCGGGGGAGCTCCTATAATTCACCCCTCCACTTT. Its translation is CASSQDRGSSYNSPLHF.

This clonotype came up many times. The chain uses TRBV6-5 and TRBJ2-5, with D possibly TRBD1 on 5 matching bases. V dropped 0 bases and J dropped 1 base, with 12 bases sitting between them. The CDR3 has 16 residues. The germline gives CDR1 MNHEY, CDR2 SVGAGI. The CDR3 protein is CASSYSRSQGQETQYF. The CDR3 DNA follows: TGTGCCAGCAGTTACTCGAGGTCCCAGGGCCAAGAGACCCAGTACTTC.

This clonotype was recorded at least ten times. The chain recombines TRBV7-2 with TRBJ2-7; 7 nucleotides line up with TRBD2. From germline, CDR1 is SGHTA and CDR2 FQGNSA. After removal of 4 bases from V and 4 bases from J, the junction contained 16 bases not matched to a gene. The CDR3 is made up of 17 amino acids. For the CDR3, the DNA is TGTGCCAGCAGCTGGAGGGTGGGAGTAAGTAGCGGGTACGAGCAGTACTTC. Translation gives CASSWRVGVSSGYEQYF.

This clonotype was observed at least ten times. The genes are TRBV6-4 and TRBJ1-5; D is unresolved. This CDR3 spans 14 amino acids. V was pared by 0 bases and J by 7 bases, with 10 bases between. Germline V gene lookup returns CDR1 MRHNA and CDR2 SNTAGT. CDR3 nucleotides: TGTGCCAGCAGTGACTCTGCAATGGTCCAGCCCCAGCATTTT. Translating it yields CASSDSAMVQPQHF.

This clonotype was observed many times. The CDR3 nucleotides read TGTGCCAGCAGTCCTGACAGGGCCCGAACAACTAATGAAAAACTGTTTTTT. Protein sequence: CASSPDRARTTNEKLFF. The V gene is TRBV12-3 or TRBV12-4, the J gene TRBJ1-4; 7 bases align to TRBD1. V gave up 5 bases and J gave up 0 bases; unmatched junction bases: 9. This CDR3 is built from 17 residues.

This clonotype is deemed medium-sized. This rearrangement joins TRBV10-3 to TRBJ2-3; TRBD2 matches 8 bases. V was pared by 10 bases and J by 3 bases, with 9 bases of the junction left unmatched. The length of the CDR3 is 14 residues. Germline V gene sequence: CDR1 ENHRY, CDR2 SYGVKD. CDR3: CATGKVAGTDTQYF. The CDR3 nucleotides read TGTGCCACCGGGAAGGTAGCGGGGACAGATACGCAGTATTTT.

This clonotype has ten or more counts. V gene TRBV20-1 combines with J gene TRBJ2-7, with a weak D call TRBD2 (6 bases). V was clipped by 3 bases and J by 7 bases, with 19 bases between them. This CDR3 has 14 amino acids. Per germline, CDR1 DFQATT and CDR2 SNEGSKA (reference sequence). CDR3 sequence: CSASSPVGGGEQYF. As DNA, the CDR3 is TGCAGTGCTAGTTCGCCCGTCGGGGGAGGAGAGCAGTACTTC.

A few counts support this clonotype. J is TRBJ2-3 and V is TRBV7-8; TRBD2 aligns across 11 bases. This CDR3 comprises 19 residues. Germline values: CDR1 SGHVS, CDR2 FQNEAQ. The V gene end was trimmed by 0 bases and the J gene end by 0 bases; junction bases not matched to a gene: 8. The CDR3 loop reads CASSLALAGGLSSTDTQYF. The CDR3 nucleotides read TGTGCCAGCAGCTTAGCTCTAGCGGGGGGCCTATCTAGCACAGATACGCAGTATTTT.

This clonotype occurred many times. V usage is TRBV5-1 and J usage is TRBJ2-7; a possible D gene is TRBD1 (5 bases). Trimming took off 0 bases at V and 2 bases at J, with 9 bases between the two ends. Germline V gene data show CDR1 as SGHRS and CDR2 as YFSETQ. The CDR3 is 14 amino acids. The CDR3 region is CASSLGGTTYEQYF. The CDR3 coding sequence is TGCGCCAGCAGCTTGGGGGGCACCACCTACGAGCAGTACTTC. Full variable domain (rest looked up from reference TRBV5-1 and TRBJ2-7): KAGVTQTPRYLIKTRGQQVTLSCSPISGHRSVSWYQQTPGQGLQFLFEYFSETQRNKGNFPGRFSGRQFSNSRSEMNVSTLELGDSALYLCASSLGGTTYEQYFGPGTRLTVT.

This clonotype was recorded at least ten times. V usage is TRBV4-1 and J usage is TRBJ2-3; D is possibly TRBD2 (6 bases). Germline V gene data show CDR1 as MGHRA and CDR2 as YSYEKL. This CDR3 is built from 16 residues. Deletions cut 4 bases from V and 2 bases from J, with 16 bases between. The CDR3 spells CASSLGPGGYTDTQYF. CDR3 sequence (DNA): TGCGCCAGCAGCCTAGGCCCCGGGGGATACACAGATACGCAGTATTTT.